This T cell receptor beta chain was captured by sequencing in a study of blood T cell repertoires in COVID-19 (dated by TCRdb to 2020 to 2022). With regard to the full study: Collaborator samples came from the United States, Italy and Spain and covered acute and convalescent phases of COVID-19. Deeply sampled blood TCRbeta repertoires from subjects exposed to, actively infected with, or recovered from COVID-19 were included in the dataset. The prospective study material was composed of cDNA or gDNA derived from T cells, B-cell-depleted T cells, or PBMCs. HLA class I and class II types, where available, came from metadata supplied by the sample provider rather than from assay-based typing. Sample metadata almost always included a de-identified subject ID, COVID-19 status, age in years and sex. Samples were obtained from the ongoing ImmuneRACE study (first 160 participants) and from about 1,300 subjects provided by 6 global collaborators. The repertoires were released in a freely available public database intended as a resource for research on the immune response to SARS-CoV-2.

The collaborating institutions used their own protocols to collect whole blood in K2EDTA tubes. For TCRbeta analysis, collaborator samples were shipped as frozen whole blood, as isolated PBMCs, or as DNA extracted from either sample type. TCRbeta CDR3 regions were amplified from genomic DNA by means of the immunoSEQ Assay, a bias-controlled multiplex PCR. Per the original workflow: The number of nucleated cells in each sample was estimated from the amplification of reference gene primers within the assay. To quantify the absolute abundance of each unique TCRbeta CDR3 rearrangement, sequence reads were collapsed and filtered. For each sample, productive Simpson clonality was calculated as the square root of Simpson's diversity index across productive rearrangements. TCRdb re-hosts the immuneACCESS table, in-frame sequences only. Its copies lack some clones; in the studies checked, an unresolved V gene accounts for under half of them, and the cause for the rest is not known. That table gives V, J and clone size, and the DNA gave D and trimming. The sample table shows about 93,000 clones, and 90% are seen once. Around 1.5% of the sample is in the top ten clones.

Findings and caveats that apply to the study as a whole: How much clinical and demographic metadata was included differed by source and by participant, and the metadata was provided uncurated.

Worth noting for this clone: Its antigen target is currently unknown. No quality values exist for individual bases; no much larger clone is one base distant.

Reading from cysteine to phenylalanine, the CDR3 counts 11 amino acids. Only the CDR3 part of the read is kept: 33 bases, read in frame from the first base. V loses 5 bases of germline sequence and J loses 4 bases, and the interval between the two ends is 6 bases. CDR1 and CDR2 (MDHEN, SYDVKM) derive from the germline V gene. The source material was peripheral blood. This sequence originates from a human donor with active COVID-19. The donor label of this sample is uncertain. The V and J segments used are TRBV28 and TRBJ2-7; no confident D gene assignment can be made. Here the CDR3 is given as CASSLIYEQYF. The sequenced DNA is TGTGCCAGCAGTCTTATATACGAGCAGTACTTC.